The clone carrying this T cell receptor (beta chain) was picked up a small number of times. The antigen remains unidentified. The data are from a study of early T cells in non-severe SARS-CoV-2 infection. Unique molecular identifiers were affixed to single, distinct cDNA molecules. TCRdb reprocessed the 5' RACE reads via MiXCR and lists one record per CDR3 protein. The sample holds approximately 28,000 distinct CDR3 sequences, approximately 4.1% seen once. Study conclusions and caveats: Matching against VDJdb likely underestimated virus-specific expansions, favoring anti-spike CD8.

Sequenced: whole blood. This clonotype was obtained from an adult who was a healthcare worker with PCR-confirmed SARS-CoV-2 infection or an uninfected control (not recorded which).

The CDR3 is CASSPRARFTYNEQFF. Written as DNA, the CDR3 is TGTGCCAGCAGCCCCCGCGCCAGGTTTACCTACAATGAGCAGTTCTTC. The chain links TRBV11-2 to TRBJ2-1; D unclear. The germline V gene has CDR1 SGHAT and CDR2 FQNNGV. V was trimmed by 5 bases and J by 2 bases, leaving 16 bases between them. The CDR3 is made up of 16 amino acids. Drawing the rest from reference TRBV11-2 and TRBJ2-1, the complete variable domain is EAGVAQSPRYKIIEKRQSVAFWCNPISGHATLYWYQQILGQGPKLLIQFQNNGVVDDSQLPKDRFSAERLKGVDSTLKIQPAKLEDSAVYLCASSPRARFTYNEQFFGPGTRLTVL.